The sequence of this T cell receptor (beta chain) was determined in a study of blood T cells in healthy people across ages. As for this clonotype: Its target is not known.

The CDR3 has 13 amino acids. The V and J ends lost 1 base and 4 bases respectively, with 7 bases between them. Germline CDR1 and CDR2: LGHDT and YNNKEL (reference sequence). Whole-study findings and limits: The study lacked donor CMV status, which possibly confounded expanded clonotype changes.

Together with a sample-barcoded 5' primer, a J-beta primer mix was included in a second PCR lasting 7 to 11 cycles. Each CDR3 protein is one row after TCRdb ran MiXCR on the 5' RACE reads. The repertoire holds 780,000 or so distinct CDR3 sequences, with more than 55% as singletons. This clonotype originated in a man in his forties in good health. The chain couples TRBV3-1 to TRBJ1-2, with D hard to call. Material: blood. CDR3 residues: CASSQVETYGYTF. The CDR3 DNA reads as TGTGCCAGCAGCCAAGTAGAGACCTATGGCTACACCTTC.